This T cell receptor (beta chain) was sequenced in a study of cytomegalovirus exposure and HLA in healthy donors. Study conclusions and caveats: The CMV antigen specificity of a few CMV-associated chains was confirmed through in vitro analysis. Subsequent analysis of the 100 to 150 validation repertoires found a tendency for first-cohort TCR clusters to co-occur. The authors listed about 170 TCR beta chains as cytomegalovirus-associated.

Among the 110 or so subjects of the validation cohort, separate from the approximately 670-subject first cohort, were the donors. Comment on this clone: What it binds is not known.

Profiling relied on immunoSEQ multiplex PCR, and the TCRdb table lists in-frame clones only, not all of them. The sample includes around 230,000 clones, around 88% of them seen just once. Germline assignment: CDR1 SGHRS and CDR2 YFSETQ. V lost 3 bases, J lost 0 bases, and 4 bases stayed unmatched. This CDR3 has 15 residues. This chain connects TRBV5-1 to TRBJ2-3; 7 nucleotides align to TRBD2. Specimen: PBMCs. The origin of this receptor is a woman in her twenties or thirties in good health and CMV-seropositive. This chain's CDR3 is CASSSSSGSTDTQYF. CDR3 bases: TGCGCCAGCAGCTCCTCTAGCGGAAGCACAGATACGCAGTATTTT. The full variable domain, rest sourced from reference TRBV5-1 and TRBJ2-3, is KAGVTQTPRYLIKTRGQQVTLSCSPISGHRSVSWYQQTPGQGLQFLFEYFSETQRNKGNFPGRFSGRQFSNSRSEMNVSTLELGDSALYLCASSSSSGSTDTQYFGPGTRLTVL.